These 28 T cell receptor beta chains were sequenced from one sample in a study of T-cell memory formation after mild COVID-19. A single record per CDR3 protein comes from TCRdb applying MiXCR to the 5' RACE reads. In the table there are 150,000 or so distinct CDR3 sequences, roughly 31% of which are singletons. Sequencing input: PBMCs or a T cell subset sorted from them (not recorded which). These receptors came from an adult woman who had mild COVID-19 (a few samples of this study predate the infection). Cell type and time point are not known.

This clonotype has only a few counts. V is TRBV5-1 and J is TRBJ2-7; TRBD1 agrees at 9 bases. This CDR3 is 14 amino acids long. In germline, CDR1 is SGHRS, CDR2 YFSETQ. V lost 2 bases to trimming and J lost 4 bases; unmatched junction nucleotides: 4. CDR3 DNA: TGCGCCAGCAGCTTCCGGGACAGGGTGTACGAGCAGTACTTC. Translation: CASSFRDRVYEQYF.

Remarks on this clonotype: One end of the junction fails to match germline, which may point to a read error. This rearrangement joins TRBV7-7 to TRBJ2-7, with 12 bases lining up with TRBD2. The germline V gene encodes CDR1 SSHAT and CDR2 FNYEAQ (reference sequence). This CDR3 comprises 16 residues. The CDR3 DNA reads TGTGCTAGCAGCTTAGGGGGACTAGCGGGTCCCTACGAGCAGTACTTC. Protein sequence: CASSLGGLAGPYEQYF.

Details on this clonotype: Relative to the germline gene, one junction end is altered; a read error may explain this. This chain joins TRBV7-3 and TRBJ2-3, with 10 positions matching TRBD1. The CDR3 runs to 17 residues. From germline, CDR1 is SGHTA and CDR2 FQGTGA. The CDR3: CASSPPTGTGVRARLNF. The CDR3 nucleotides read TGTGCCAGCAGCCCGCCGACCGGGACAGGGGTTAGGGCAAGGCTTAATTTT.

The CDR3 DNA is TGCGCCAGCAGCAGAGTGGGACAGGGCACAGATACGCAGTATTTT. Its protein is CASSRVGQGTDTQYF. The chain uses TRBV5-1 and TRBJ2-3, with TRBD1 identical over 8 bases. V shed 4 bases and J 1 base; nucleotides not matched to a gene: 5. Germline assignment: CDR1 SGHRS and CDR2 YFSETQ. The length of the CDR3 is 15 residues.

This chain links TRBV7-2 with TRBJ2-3, with no clear D. The CDR3 spans 14 residues. CDR1 is SGHTA, CDR2 FQGNSA, per germline. Trimming stripped 1 base from V and 5 bases from J, with 10 bases between. The CDR3 here is CASSLVQMRDTQYF. Written as DNA, the CDR3 is TGTGCCAGCAGCTTAGTACAGATGAGAGATACGCAGTATTTT. The full variable domain, completed using reference TRBV7-2 and TRBJ2-3, is GAGVSQSPSNKVTEKGKDVELRCDPISGHTALYWYRQSLGQGLEFLIYFQGNSAPDKSGLPSDRFSAERTGGSVSTLTIQRTQQEDSAVYLCASSLVQMRDTQYFGPGTRLTVL.

The CDR3 reads CASSPPYSPGELFF. DNA of the CDR3: TGCGCCAGCAGCCCACCCTATTCACCCGGGGAGCTGTTTTTT. V and J are TRBV5-1 and TRBJ2-2; D gene ambiguous. The CDR3 has 14 amino acids. The V end was cut by 4 bases, the J end by 6 bases, with 13 bases between. Per germline, CDR1 SGHRS and CDR2 YFSETQ.

The V call is TRBV3-1, the J call TRBJ2-2, with D tentatively TRBD2 (5 bases). Germline values: CDR1 LGHDT, CDR2 YNNKEL (reference sequence). The CDR3 has 15 residues. Between the trimmed V and J ends, which lost 1 base and 6 bases, there was a span of 12 bases. The CDR3 is CASSQVAGVAGELFF. The CDR3 region has the DNA TGTGCCAGCAGCCAAGTCGCCGGGGTGGCCGGGGAGCTGTTTTTT.

This clonotype was detected a few times. The chain uses TRBV7-8 and TRBJ2-3; D might be TRBD2 (6 bases). The CDR3 spans 17 residues. In germline, CDR1 is SGHVS, CDR2 FQNEAQ. Trimming cost V 1 base and J 1 base, with 15 bases left between them. The chain's CDR3 is CASSLDKGPGGTDTQYF. CDR3 nucleotides: TGTGCCAGCAGCTTAGACAAGGGACCGGGAGGCACAGATACGCAGTATTTT.

This clonotype was found a few times. V and J are TRBV3-1 and TRBJ2-5, with TRBD2 identical over 8 bases. The CDR3 loop spans 16 amino acids. V lost 1 base, J lost 2 bases, and 6 bases stayed unmatched. Germline V gene lookup returns CDR1 LGHDT and CDR2 YNNKEL (reference sequence). CDR3 in DNA: TGTGCCAGCAGCCAAGGGGCCCGGGGGGGACAAGAGACCCAGTACTTC. It yields the protein CASSQGARGGQETQYF.

This chain joins TRBV5-1 and TRBJ2-5, with D uncertain. The CDR3 length is 15 residues. Germline CDR1 SGHRS, CDR2 YFSETQ. With 0 bases removed from V and 1 base from J, the gap between germline ends came to 10 bases. CDR3 nucleotides: TGCGCCAGCAGCTTGGTGGGGTATGGCCAAGAGACCCAGTACTTC. Its translation: CASSLVGYGQETQYF.

This rearrangement joins TRBV19 to TRBJ2-1, with 8 bases matching TRBD1. The CDR3 spans 14 residues. With V trimmed by 10 bases and J by 3 bases, 8 bases remained unmatched. Germline loops: CDR1 LNHDA, CDR2 SQIVND (reference sequence). Here the CDR3 reads CATSWDRLYNEQFF. Written as DNA, the CDR3 is TGTGCCACCTCGTGGGACAGGCTCTACAATGAGCAGTTCTTC.

The chain links TRBV4-3 to TRBJ2-1; 8 nucleotides match TRBD2. The V and J ends lost 0 bases and 8 bases, in that order; junction bases with no gene match: 9. The CDR3 contains 16 residues. The germline gives CDR1 LGHNA, CDR2 YSLEER. CDR3 sequence (DNA): TGCGCCAGCAGCCAAGATAGCCCTGGACTAGCTGATGAGCAGTTCTTC. This gives the protein CASSQDSPGLADEQFF.

This clonotype was seen more than once but under ten times. The V call is TRBV19, the J call TRBJ1-1; D gene uncertain. This CDR3 has 13 residues. Germline V gives CDR1 LNHDA, CDR2 SQIVND (reference sequence). The V and J ends lost 3 bases and 9 bases respectively, with 14 bases between them. CDR3 protein: CASSMGRKRQAFF. CDR3 coding DNA: TGTGCCAGTAGTATGGGCAGGAAGCGACAAGCTTTCTTT.

This chain links TRBV5-1 with TRBJ2-3, with 8 bases aligning to TRBD2. V was pared by 7 bases and J by 4 bases, with 8 bases of the junction left unmatched. Per germline, CDR1 SGHRS and CDR2 YFSETQ. The CDR3 sequence is 14 residues long. CDR3 sequence: CASSTRLASDTQYF. CDR3 bases: TGCGCCAGCTCCACAAGACTAGCGTCAGATACGCAGTATTTT.

The rearrangement links TRBV29-1 to TRBJ2-2, with 7 bases aligning to TRBD1. Germline V gene data show CDR1 as SQVTM and CDR2 as ANQGSEA. The CDR3 spans 13 residues. The V segment lost 4 bases and the J segment 3 bases; nucleotides outside the gene matches: 2. CDR3 sequence reads: CSVVQGDTGELFF. CDR3 bases: TGCAGCGTTGTTCAGGGGGACACCGGGGAGCTGTTTTTT.

CDR3 region: CATSSGGKDTQYF. The CDR3 region has the DNA TGTGCCACCAGTTCTGGGGGCAAGGATACGCAGTATTTT. The rearrangement links TRBV24-1 to TRBJ2-3; D may be TRBD1 (6 bases). There are 13 residues in the CDR3. CDR1 and CDR2 (germline): KGHDR, SFDVKD. Trimming left V 6 bases short and J 6 bases short, with 12 bases between.

On this clonotype itself: The junction departs from the called germline gene at one end, perhaps through a read error. V and J are TRBV24-1 and TRBJ1-5, with unresolved D. Germline V CDR1 and CDR2: KGHDR, SFDVKD. This CDR3 comprises 14 residues. The CDR3 DNA reads TGTTCCACCAGTGACTCCGATAGCAATCAGCCCCAGCATTTT. Encoded protein: CSTSDSDSNQPQHF.

This clonotype was counted once. The rearrangement joins TRBV5-4 to TRBJ2-1, with D unclear. Trimming removed 4 bases from V and 1 base from J, with 12 bases in between. The germline CDR1 and CDR2 sequences are SGHNT and YYREEE (reference sequence). CDR3 length: 15 residues. CDR3 nucleotide sequence: TGTGCCAGCAGCGTTGGGGTAGAATCCTACAATGAGCAGTTCTTC. It encodes CASSVGVESYNEQFF.

The chain combines TRBV11-2 with TRBJ1-1; no firm D call. This CDR3 comprises 14 residues. With 1 base removed from V and 0 bases from J, the gap between germline ends came to 6 bases. CDR1 and CDR2 (germline): SGHAT, FQNNGV. The CDR3 region is CASSLGPVNTEAFF. CDR3 nucleotide sequence: TGTGCCAGCAGCTTAGGTCCCGTGAACACTGAAGCTTTCTTT. Variable domain in full (rest from reference TRBV11-2 and TRBJ1-1): EAGVAQSPRYKIIEKRQSVAFWCNPISGHATLYWYQQILGQGPKLLIQFQNNGVVDDSQLPKDRFSAERLKGVDSTLKIQPAKLEDSAVYLCASSLGPVNTEAFFGQGTRLTVV.

The gene calls are TRBV20-1 and TRBJ2-7, with D perhaps matching TRBD1 (5 bases). CDR1 is DFQATT, CDR2 SNEGSKA, per germline (reference sequence). The V end was cut by 5 bases, the J end by 0 bases, with 23 bases between. The CDR3 is 17 residues long. CDR3 sequence reads: CSAGRRVNRLTSYEQYF. The CDR3 region has the DNA TGCAGTGCTGGCAGGAGAGTGAACAGGCTAACCTCCTACGAGCAGTACTTC.

In this sample, this clonotype turned up a few times. DNA for the CDR3: TGCGCCAGCAGCCAAGGGAGGGAATCCTACAATGAGCAGTTCTTC. It yields the protein CASSQGRESYNEQFF. This chain links TRBV4-3 with TRBJ2-1, with D tentatively TRBD2 (6 bases). Germline CDR1 and CDR2: LGHNA and YSLEER. CDR3 size: 15 residues. The germline V and J ends were trimmed by 1 base and 1 base, with 8 bases remaining between them.

This clonotype was seen a handful of times. The CDR3 DNA reads TGTGCCAGCAGCTTCCACAGGGGGTTTGGCGGGGAGCTGTTTTTT. Translation: CASSFHRGFGGELFF. The chain couples TRBV7-2 to TRBJ2-2; TRBD1 agrees at 8 bases. Unmatched junction bases numbered 7, after V lost 3 bases and J lost 7 bases. This CDR3 has 15 residues. Germline CDR1 SGHTA, CDR2 FQGNSA.

J is TRBJ2-1 and V is TRBV7-9; D ambiguous. The CDR3 loop spans 11 amino acids. V was cut by 11 bases and J by 1 base, with 6 bases left in between. CDR1 and CDR2 from the germline V gene are SEHNR and FQNEAQ (reference sequence). The CDR3 reads CAEVSYNEQFF. In nucleotides, the CDR3 is TGTGCCGAAGTTTCCTACAATGAGCAGTTCTTC.

This clonotype was counted a few times. The genes are TRBV24-1 and TRBJ2-1, with 8 bases that match TRBD2. The junction had 8 bases not matched to a gene; V was cut back by 2 bases and J by 0 bases. The CDR3 has 18 amino acids. The germline CDR1 and CDR2 sequences are KGHDR and SFDVKD. The DNA for the CDR3 is TGTGCCACCAGTGATTCGTTTAGCGGGGCAAGCTCCTACAATGAGCAGTTCTTC. Translation gives CATSDSFSGASSYNEQFF.

The chain uses TRBV7-9 and TRBJ1-6; 12 nucleotides match TRBD1. The CDR3 length is 15 residues. The ends lost 4 bases at V and 11 bases at J; junction bases unmatched: 6. Germline-derived CDR1 and CDR2 are SEHNR and FQNEAQ (reference sequence). The CDR3 bases are TGTGCCAGCAGCTCAATTGGGACAGGGGGCCCACCCCTCCACTTT. It specifies CASSSIGTGGPPLHF.

This clonotype was observed a handful of times. The rearrangement joins TRBV7-9 to TRBJ2-5; D tentatively reads TRBD1 or TRBD2 (5 bases each). Trimming left V 1 base short and J 1 base short, with 10 bases between. The CDR3 loop spans 15 amino acids. From germline, CDR1 is SEHNR and CDR2 FQNEAQ (reference sequence). CDR3 protein: CASSLGREIQETQYF. The CDR3 region has the DNA TGTGCCAGCAGCTTAGGCAGGGAGATCCAAGAGACCCAGTACTTC.

This clonotype has more than one count but fewer than ten. V gene TRBV12-3 or TRBV12-4 combines with J gene TRBJ2-2; no definite D call. Trimming took off 5 bases at V and 3 bases at J, with 19 bases between the two ends. The CDR3 is 17 residues long. CDR3 DNA sequence: TGTGCCAGCAGTAATCCCAGAGCGCCCAACCACACCGGGGAGCTGTTTTTT. This codes for CASSNPRAPNHTGELFF.

V is TRBV6-5 and J is TRBJ2-2, with 7 bases that match TRBD1. Germline lookup yields CDR1 MNHEY and CDR2 SVGAGI. The junction had 9 bases not matched to a gene; V was cut back by 6 bases and J by 5 bases. The CDR3 covers 15 residues. The CDR3 loop reads CASSPQGVDTGELFF. In nucleotides, the CDR3 is TGTGCCAGCAGCCCGCAGGGGGTGGATACCGGGGAGCTGTTTTTT.